This T cell receptor (beta chain) was recovered during a study of shared clonotypes between healthy human individuals. The repertoire was sequenced with immunoSEQ multiplex PCR; TCRdb's copy has only in-frame clones and lacks some. The table includes 2 million to 2.5 million clones, about 92% detected once. CD45RO-negative cells were positively selected for CCR7, leaving out terminally differentiated effector memory CD45RA+ cells. Germline V gene data show CDR1 as MDHEN and CDR2 as SYDVKM. The V end lost 6 bases, the J end lost 0 bases, and 6 bases lay between the germline ends. CDR3 length equals 13 residues. For this clone: At the DNA level, this CDR3 is encoded by other sequences in the same sample as well.

The TCR originated in a man aged 18 to 30 in good health. Some clones in this sample may be carry-over from other donors' samples. Sample: naive CD8+ T cells from PBMCs. V gene TRBV28 combines with J gene TRBJ1-5, with D uncertain. The CDR3 bases are TGTGCCAGCAGCCAATATAGCAATCAGCCCCAGCATTTT. Protein sequence: CASSQYSNQPQHF. Using reference TRBV28 and TRBJ1-5 for the parts outside the CDR3, the full variable domain is DVKVTQSSRYLVKRTGEKVFLECVQDMDHENMFWYRQDPGLGLRLIYFSYDVKMKEKGDIPEGYSVSREKKERFSLILESASTNQTSMYLCASSQYSNQPQHFGDGTRLSIL.